Listed here is a single T cell receptor (beta chain). The antigen is undetermined. The germline CDR1 and CDR2 sequences are MGHRA and YSYEKL. With V trimmed by 2 bases and J by 1 base, 2 bases remained unmatched. The CDR3 is made up of 14 amino acids. The data originate from a study of STAT3 mutations in large granular lymphocyte leukemia. On the study more broadly: Roughly half the longitudinally sequenced T-LGLL patients had canonical STAT3 mutations. Over half of T-LGLL patients had one or more immunosuppressive regimens.

Average productive template count per sample was roughly 40,000. Data came from immunoSEQ multiplex PCR; TCRdb stores just in-frame clones and leaves some out. In the table there are roughly 14,000 clones, 80% to 95% of which are singletons. Findings and limits, study-wide: Every T-LGLL patient had at least one immunodominant TCRbeta clonotype.

The sequence came from a woman aged 50 to 60 with T-cell large granular lymphocyte leukemia. Some clones in this sample may be carry-over from other donors' samples. This chain links TRBV4-1 with TRBJ2-7; 7 positions agree with TRBD1. Sequenced: peripheral blood mononuclear cells. Here the CDR3 reads CASSQWTGSYEQYF. Written as DNA, the CDR3 is TGCGCCAGCAGCCAATGGACAGGTTCCTACGAGCAGTACTTC.